The clone carrying this T cell receptor (beta chain) was seen only a few times. Its antigen is unknown. A template switching step contributed a universal primer site, while unique molecular identifiers were present in the cDNA. MiXCR, run by TCRdb on the 5' RACE reads, gives a single entry per CDR3 protein. This sample has under 900,000 distinct CDR3 sequences, with approximately 13% found just once. The CDR3 extends over 16 amino acids. Per germline, CDR1 MDHEN and CDR2 SYDVKM. The germline V and J ends were trimmed by 5 bases and 2 bases, with 17 bases remaining between them. The data derive from a study of identical twins. Findings and caveats of the study: Models came in too low on out-of-frame TCR alpha sharing in monozygotic twins. A partial confounding effect on zero-insertion analyses could come from invariant MAIT and iNKT cells.

This same sample was also taken into another study, of yellow fever vaccine responses in identical twins.

The receptor's source is a woman under 30 in good health. Sequencing input: PBMCs. V is TRBV28 and J is TRBJ2-3, with unresolved D. The CDR3: CASSSVGVQITDTQYF. The CDR3 region has the DNA TGTGCCAGCAGTAGCGTTGGTGTGCAAATCACAGATACGCAGTATTTT.